A single sample is the source of the 19 T cell receptor beta chains below, sequenced in a study of T cells expressing NK-cell markers. TCRdb processed the 5' RACE reads again and assigns one entry to each CDR3 protein, with no DNA. Its table records 550,000 or so distinct CDR3 sequences. The specimen was blood T cells: a sorted CD56 or NKG2C T cell subset, CD4+ or CD8+ T cells, or bulk PBMC T cells (not recorded which). All receptors derive from a young man in good health.

The rearrangement uses TRBV29-1 and TRBJ2-3; TCRdb gives TRBD1 as the D gene, but with no DNA this cannot be confirmed. Germline-derived CDR1 and CDR2 are SQVTM and ANQGSEA. The CDR3 spans 13 residues. CDR3 amino acids: CSAMLTGTDTQYF.

The J gene is TRBJ1-1, the V gene TRBV6-5. Germline values: CDR1 MNHEY, CDR2 SVGAGI. CDR3 length equals 14 residues. Here the CDR3 reads CASSLQVLNTEAFF.

The chain is built from TRBV10-3 and TRBJ2-7; TCRdb names TRBD1, which stays unverified in the absence of DNA. The CDR3 loop spans 16 amino acids. Germline assignment: CDR1 ENHRY and CDR2 SYGVKD. CDR3 residues: CAIRRRETSTANEQYF.

The CDR3 spells CASSLRAARTGDGYTF. The chain couples TRBV7-8 to TRBJ1-2; TCRdb picks TRBD1, but there is no DNA to check that call. Germline values: CDR1 SGHVS, CDR2 FQNEAQ. The length of the CDR3 is 16 residues. Full variable domain (remainder filled in from reference TRBV7-8 and TRBJ1-2): GAGVSQSPRYKVAKRGQDVALRCDPISGHVSLFWYQQALGQGPEFLTYFQNEAQLDKSGLPSDRFFAERPEGSVSTLKIQRTQQEDSAVYLCASSLRAARTGDGYTFGSGTRLTVV.

The chain carries TRBV6-2 or TRBV6-3 and TRBJ2-1; no DNA is available, so the TRBD2 call from TCRdb remains unchecked. The CDR3 sequence is 16 residues long. CDR1 and CDR2 from the germline V gene are MNHEY and SVGEGT. The CDR3 is CASSYSGLAIYNEQFF.

The rearrangement uses TRBV24-1 and TRBJ1-1; the D call from TCRdb, TRBD1, cannot be confirmed without DNA. Germline V lookup: CDR1 KGHDR, CDR2 SFDVKD. This CDR3 has 12 amino acids. The CDR3 spells CATSDPKTGAFF.

The genes are TRBV6-1 and TRBJ1-1. This CDR3 spans 11 amino acids. Germline CDR1 MNHNS, CDR2 SASEGT. The CDR3 here is CAIFRNTEAFF.

V and J are TRBV20-1 and TRBJ2-6; TCRdb's D call, TRBD1, is unchecked because there is no DNA. Germline assignment: CDR1 DFQATT and CDR2 SNEGSKA (reference sequence). There are 17 residues in the CDR3. The CDR3 is CSAIRDRQLLGANVLTF.

This rearrangement joins TRBV24-1 to TRBJ2-2; TCRdb's D call of TRBD1 is untestable without DNA. The V gene's germline CDR1 is KGHDR and CDR2 SFDVKD. The CDR3 totals 15 residues. The CDR3 is CATSDPWGGTGELFF.

The chain employs TRBV29-1 and TRBJ2-6; TCRdb's D call of TRBD2 is untestable without DNA. From germline, CDR1 is SQVTM and CDR2 ANQGSEA. This CDR3 spans 16 amino acids. Here the CDR3 reads CSVEEWASSGANVLTF.

This chain uses TRBV20-1 with TRBJ2-4; the D gene TCRdb calls, TRBD2, cannot be checked with no DNA. Germline V gives CDR1 DFQATT, CDR2 SNEGSKA (reference sequence). The CDR3 is 16 residues long. The CDR3: CSAIPGTSGAKNIQYF.

The V call is TRBV12-3 or TRBV12-4, the J call TRBJ1-5. The CDR3 covers 15 residues. CDR3 residues: CASSSMDYPHQPQHF.

V gene TRBV5-1 combines with J gene TRBJ2-1; the D call from TCRdb, TRBD1, cannot be confirmed without DNA. In germline, CDR1 is SGHRS, CDR2 YFSETQ. This CDR3 region has 16 residues. The CDR3 is CASSSVTGGRGNEQFF.

The CDR3 sequence is CASSKGGSQETQYF. The V call is TRBV21-1, the J call TRBJ2-5; TCRdb gives TRBD2 as the D gene, but with no DNA this cannot be confirmed. TRBV21-1 is reported as a pseudogene. This CDR3 has 14 amino acids.

This sequence joins TRBV27 and TRBJ2-6; with no DNA, the TCRdb D assignment of TRBD2 cannot be verified. This CDR3 spans 18 amino acids. Germline-derived CDR1 and CDR2 are MNHEY and SMNVEV (reference sequence). CDR3: CASRKSGRGMFGANVLTF. Based on the CDR3 plus reference TRBV27 and TRBJ2-6, the full variable domain is EAQVTQNPRYLITVTGKKLTVTCSQNMNHEYMSWYRQDPGLGLRQIYYSMNVEVTDKGDVPEGYKVSRKEKRNFPLILESPSPNQTSLYFCASRKSGRGMFGANVLTFGAGSRLTVL.

The gene calls are TRBV11-3 and TRBJ2-2. Germline V lookup: CDR1 SGHNT, CDR2 YENEEA. CDR3 length: 15 amino acids. This CDR3 reads CASSPTRVNTGELFF.

The chain is built from TRBV25-1 and TRBJ1-6; absent DNA, TCRdb's TRBD1 call cannot be checked. In germline, CDR1 is MGHDK, CDR2 SYGVNS. The CDR3 contains 14 residues. CDR3 sequence reads: CASSDGQGNSPLHF.

The chain recombines TRBV12-3 or TRBV12-4 with TRBJ1-2. The CDR3 has 13 amino acids. CDR3 residues: CASSPRSSYGYTF.

This chain links TRBV6-2 or TRBV6-3 with TRBJ2-2; TCRdb's D call, TRBD1, is unchecked because there is no DNA. Per germline, CDR1 MNHEY and CDR2 SVGEGT. This CDR3 comprises 16 residues. Here the CDR3 reads CASSRVAIRGTGELFF.